This passage covers 23 T cell receptor beta chains from one sample sequenced in a study of T cell changes during pregnancy in multiple sclerosis. Sequencing used immunoSEQ multiplex PCR; TCRdb keeps in-frame clones, though not all of them. The sample records roughly 50,000 clones, 85% to 95% being singletons. Sequences were derived from CD4+ T cells from peripheral blood mononuclear cells, sampled in the third trimester of pregnancy. The receptor set was obtained from a female donor with multiple sclerosis, enrolled in a pregnancy study.

The chain recombines TRBV5-1 with TRBJ2-1; tentatively, D is TRBD1 (5 bases). Trimming pared 7 bases from V and 0 bases from J, leaving 11 bases between. The CDR3 sequence is 14 residues long. CDR1 and CDR2 (germline): SGHRS, YFSETQ. CDR3 in DNA: TGCGCCAGCTGGGGCGGCCTCTCCTACAATGAGCAGTTCTTC. This encodes CASWGGLSYNEQFF.

The V gene is TRBV9, the J gene TRBJ1-5; maybe TRBD1 (5 bases). V lost 4 bases, J lost 7 bases, and 15 bases lay in between. The CDR3 covers 14 residues. CDR1 is SGDLS and CDR2 is YYNGEE in the germline V gene. The CDR3 sequence is CASSLHRTGQPQHF. CDR3 coding DNA: TGTGCCAGCAGCCTCCACAGGACCGGGCAGCCCCAGCATTTT.

This clone was detected only a few times. The CDR3 is CASSFPSGQRGYGYTF. The CDR3 DNA sequence: TGTGCCAGCAGCTTTCCTAGCGGTCAGAGGGGCTATGGCTACACCTTC. The chain links TRBV7-2 to TRBJ1-2; D is perhaps TRBD1 (5 bases). Trimming left V 3 bases short and J 4 bases short, with 18 bases between. The germline V gene encodes CDR1 SGHTA and CDR2 FQGNSA. This CDR3 has 16 amino acids.

This sequence joins TRBV5-1 and TRBJ1-2; 7 nucleotides agree with TRBD1. In germline, CDR1 is SGHRS, CDR2 YFSETQ. V was pared by 5 bases and J by 2 bases, with 9 bases of the junction left unmatched. The CDR3 totals 15 residues. Written as DNA, the CDR3 is TGCGCCAGCAGGTCATCGACAGGGTCCAACTATGGCTACACCTTC. Translating it yields CASRSSTGSNYGYTF.

This chain links TRBV5-1 with TRBJ2-1; a possible D gene is TRBD2 (5 bases). The CDR3 totals 16 residues. With 4 bases removed from V and 0 bases from J, the gap between germline ends came to 14 bases. CDR1 SGHRS and CDR2 YFSETQ come from the germline V gene. The CDR3 reads CASSPDVGSSYNEQFF. The CDR3 DNA reads as TGCGCCAGCAGCCCGGACGTTGGGAGCTCCTACAATGAGCAGTTCTTC. Together with reference TRBV5-1 and TRBJ2-1, the CDR3 gives the full variable domain: KAGVTQTPRYLIKTRGQQVTLSCSPISGHRSVSWYQQTPGQGLQFLFEYFSETQRNKGNFPGRFSGRQFSNSRSEMNVSTLELGDSALYLCASSPDVGSSYNEQFFGPGTRLTVL.

The V gene is TRBV9, the J gene TRBJ2-1; 8 bases line up with TRBD2. The germline gives CDR1 SGDLS, CDR2 YYNGEE. The length of the CDR3 is 15 residues. V lost 0 bases, J lost 4 bases, and 3 bases stayed unmatched. CDR3 amino acids: CASSVGSGGYNEQFF. In DNA form, the CDR3 reads TGTGCCAGCAGCGTAGGGAGCGGGGGTTACAATGAGCAGTTCTTC.

The chain is built from TRBV20-1 and TRBJ1-2; D unclear. CDR3 length: 10 amino acids. The germline CDR1 and CDR2 sequences are DFQATT and SNEGSKA (reference sequence). CDR3 amino acids: CRAPGGGYTF. CDR3 bases: TGCAGGGCGCCAGGAGGCGGCTACACCTTC.

The CDR3, as DNA: TGTGCCAGCAGTTTATTCGGTCCCTCGGGGGGCTTAACTAATGAAAAACTGTTTTTT. The encoded protein is CASSLFGPSGGLTNEKLFF. V gene TRBV28 combines with J gene TRBJ1-4; possible D gene TRBD1, 6 bases. V was pared by 1 base and J by 1 base, with 19 bases between. CDR3 length: 19 residues. CDR1 is MDHEN, CDR2 SYDVKM, per germline.

This chain joins TRBV6-5 and TRBJ2-7; 8 nucleotides agree with TRBD1. Germline lookup yields CDR1 MNHEY and CDR2 SVGAGI. Trimming at V came to 5 bases and at J to 1 base, leaving 4 bases not matched to a gene. The CDR3 is 14 amino acids. In DNA, the CDR3 is TGTGCCAGCAGTCGGACAGGGCCTTCCTACGAGCAGTACTTC. This codes for CASSRTGPSYEQYF.

The V gene is TRBV19, the J gene TRBJ1-1, with unresolved D. Trimming took off 7 bases at V and 4 bases at J, with 25 bases between the two ends. This CDR3 contains 17 residues. CDR1 is LNHDA, CDR2 SQIVND, per germline (reference sequence). CDR3 in DNA: TGTGCCAGTACCCCTACAAGCGGGCCAACCCCCCCCACTGAAGCTTTCTTT. Protein sequence: CASTPTSGPTPPTEAFF.

The rearrangement uses TRBV7-2 and TRBJ2-1; D is undetermined. CDR1 is SGHTA, CDR2 FQGNSA, per germline. The CDR3 runs 15 residues. Deletions cut 5 bases from V and 4 bases from J, with 15 bases between. CDR3 region: CASSPEATAYNEQFF. CDR3 in DNA: TGTGCCAGCAGCCCAGAAGCGACGGCGTACAATGAGCAGTTCTTC.

This sequence joins TRBV15 and TRBJ2-5; 10 positions agree with TRBD1. The CDR3 runs to 16 residues. The V and J ends lost 3 bases and 4 bases, in that order; junction bases with no gene match: 8. The germline CDR1 and CDR2 sequences are LNHNV and YYDKDF (reference sequence). CDR3 DNA sequence: TGTGCCACCAGCAGGCTACGACAGGGGGCATCAGAGACCCAGTACTTC. Residues: CATSRLRQGASETQYF.

This sequence joins TRBV9 and TRBJ1-2, with 10 nucleotides matching TRBD1. V trimming: 3 bases; J trimming: 3 bases; junction bases outside the gene matches: 8. CDR1 is SGDLS and CDR2 is YYNGEE in the germline V gene. This CDR3 region has 16 residues. The CDR3, as DNA: TGTGCCAGCAGCGGCACCGGACAGGGGGAATACTATGGCTACACCTTC. Translated, it gives CASSGTGQGEYYGYTF.

The chain recombines TRBV7-3 with TRBJ2-2; TRBD2 agrees at 9 bases. V shed 3 bases and J 1 base; nucleotides not matched to a gene: 3. The CDR3 loop spans 16 amino acids. Germline V gene sequence: CDR1 SGHTA, CDR2 FQGTGA. CDR3 bases: TGTGCCAGCAGCTTCGGCGGGGGGGTGAACACCGGGGAGCTGTTTTTT. It specifies CASSFGGGVNTGELFF.

The chain carries TRBV28 and TRBJ1-2; tentatively, D is TRBD1 (5 bases). Deletions cut 1 base from V and 4 bases from J, with 10 bases between. Germline V gives CDR1 MDHEN, CDR2 SYDVKM. CDR3 size: 14 residues. CDR3 residues: CASSLSTAPYGYTF. CDR3 sequence (DNA): TGTGCCAGCAGTTTATCGACAGCTCCCTATGGCTACACCTTC.

This clone was detected once. The chain combines TRBV5-1 with TRBJ2-3; D might be TRBD2 (5 bases). Deletions cut 4 bases from V and 0 bases from J, with 15 bases between. The CDR3 covers 16 residues. Germline V gives CDR1 SGHRS, CDR2 YFSETQ. CDR3 sequence: CASSPSGRTSTDTQYF. In DNA, the CDR3 is TGCGCCAGCAGCCCCTCGGGCAGGACTAGCACAGATACGCAGTATTTT.

This sequence joins TRBV19 and TRBJ1-2, with 8 bases fitting TRBD1. The CDR3 length is 16 residues. Germline CDR1 and CDR2: LNHDA and SQIVND (reference sequence). Trimming cost V 9 bases and J 7 bases; bases outside gene matches: 19. The CDR3: CASHSSGGTGVSGYTF. Here the CDR3 DNA reads TGTGCCAGCCATAGCTCCGGGGGGACAGGAGTAAGTGGCTACACCTTC.

The chain carries TRBV5-1 and TRBJ1-1; maybe TRBD1 (6 bases). The CDR3 has 14 amino acids. Trimming removed 0 bases from V and 6 bases from J, with 12 bases in between. Germline CDR1 and CDR2: SGHRS and YFSETQ. The CDR3 loop is CASSLEGGWAEAFF. DNA of the CDR3: TGCGCCAGCAGCTTGGAGGGGGGGTGGGCTGAAGCTTTCTTT.

Remarks on this clone: The identical CDR3 is also encoded by other nucleotide sequences in the sample. The chain employs TRBV5-1 and TRBJ1-1; D ambiguous. CDR1 is SGHRS and CDR2 is YFSETQ in the germline V gene. V dropped 4 bases and J dropped 3 bases, with 16 bases sitting between them. The CDR3 is made up of 15 amino acids. This CDR3 reads CASSLLGWMDTEAFF. As DNA, the CDR3 is TGCGCCAGCAGCCTTCTGGGCTGGATGGACACTGAAGCTTTCTTT.

This clone was observed a single time. This rearrangement joins TRBV19 to TRBJ2-1; 16 nucleotides align to TRBD2. The CDR3 runs 20 residues. V lost 4 bases, J lost 1 base, and 10 bases stayed unmatched. Germline V gene sequence: CDR1 LNHDA, CDR2 SQIVND (reference sequence). The CDR3 loop is CASSKTGTSGRGISYNEQFF. CDR3 bases: TGTGCCAGTAGTAAAACCGGGACTAGCGGGAGGGGAATATCCTACAATGAGCAGTTCTTC.

The CDR3 region is CASQTSGSYNEQFF. CDR3 DNA: TGTGCCAGCCAAACTAGCGGGAGCTACAATGAGCAGTTCTTC. V is TRBV18 and J is TRBJ2-1, with TRBD2 matching over 11 bases. Looked up from germline, CDR1 is KGHSH and CDR2 is LQKENI. With V trimmed by 8 bases and J by 3 bases, 3 bases remained unmatched. This CDR3 region has 14 residues.

The genes are TRBV5-1 and TRBJ1-4; the D is unclear. The ends were cut back, 1 base at V and 0 bases at J, with 7 bases in the middle. There are 15 residues in the CDR3. Germline V lookup: CDR1 SGHRS, CDR2 YFSETQ. In DNA, the CDR3 is TGCGCCAGCAGCTTGAGCGTTGCAACTAATGAAAAACTGTTTTTT. This codes for CASSLSVATNEKLFF.

This clone was recorded only once. This chain links TRBV30 with TRBJ2-3; TRBD2 might be the D (5 bases). Trimming cost V 2 bases and J 5 bases, with 11 bases left between them. Germline-derived CDR1 and CDR2 are GTSNPN and SVGIG (reference sequence). This CDR3 region has 13 residues. In DNA form, the CDR3 reads TGTGCCTGGAGTATTACTAGTATAGATACGCAGTATTTT. Translating gives CAWSITSIDTQYF.